The sequence of this T cell receptor (beta chain) was determined in a study of prognosis after radiotherapy for stage I lung cancer. Looking at the study overall: Over 11 cases involved newly diagnosed primary stage I lung tumors, and about five involved oligometastatic NSCLC subsequent to surgical resection of the primary tumor.

Germline CDR1 reads KGHSH; CDR2 reads LQKENI. Trimming pared 0 bases from V and 10 bases from J, leaving 13 bases between. The CDR3 covers 14 residues. TCR beta CDR3 was amplified from genomic DNA by two-round multiplex PCR. Amplification in first-round PCR relied on primers specific to each TRBV and TRBJ gene. One entry per CDR3 protein results from TCRdb running MiXCR on the multiplex PCR reads. The sample holds around 30,000 distinct CDR3 sequences, 25% to 40% seen once. This clonotype was picked up many times. The chain has TRBV18 and TRBJ2-1; unclear D gene. This receptor was identified in a donor aged 50 or older with non-small cell lung cancer. The input for sequencing was PBMCs, taken before or after stereotactic body radiation therapy (not recorded which). The CDR3 DNA follows: TGTGCCAGCTCACCACCTAGCCCCTACGGGGAGCAGTTCTTC. This sequence encodes CASSPPSPYGEQFF.